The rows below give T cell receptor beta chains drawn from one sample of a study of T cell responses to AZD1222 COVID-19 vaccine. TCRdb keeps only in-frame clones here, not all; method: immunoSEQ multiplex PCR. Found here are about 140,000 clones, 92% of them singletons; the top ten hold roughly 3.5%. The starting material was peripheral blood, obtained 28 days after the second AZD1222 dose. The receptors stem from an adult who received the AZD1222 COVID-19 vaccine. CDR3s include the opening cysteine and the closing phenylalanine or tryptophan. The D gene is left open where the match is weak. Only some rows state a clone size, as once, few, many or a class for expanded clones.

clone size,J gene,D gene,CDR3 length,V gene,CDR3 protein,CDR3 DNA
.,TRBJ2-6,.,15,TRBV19,CASRDLSSGANVLTF,TGTGCCAGTAGGGACTTGAGCTCTGGGGCCAACGTCCTGACTTTC
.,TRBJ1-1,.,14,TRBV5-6,CASSPRFMNTEAFF,TGTGCCAGCAGCCCACGGTTCATGAACACTGAAGCTTTCTTT
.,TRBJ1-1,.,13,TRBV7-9,CASSLGSLLEAFF,TGTGCCAGCAGCTTAGGATCTCTCCTCGAAGCTTTCTTT
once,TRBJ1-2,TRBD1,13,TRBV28,CASSSTGGNGYTF,TGTGCCAGCAGTTCGACAGGGGGTAATGGCTACACCTTC
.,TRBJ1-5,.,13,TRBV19,CASKESSNQPQHF,TGTGCCAGTAAAGAGTCGAGCAATCAGCCCCAGCATTTT
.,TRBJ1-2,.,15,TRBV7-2,CASSLDEGVNYGYTF,TGTGCCAGCAGCTTAGATGAGGGGGTTAACTATGGCTACACCTTC
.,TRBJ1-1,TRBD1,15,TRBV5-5,CASILQGAGNTEAFF,TGTGCCAGCATCCTCCAGGGGGCCGGGAACACTGAAGCTTTCTTT
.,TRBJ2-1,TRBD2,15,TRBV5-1,CASRETSGDYNEQFF,TGCGCCAGCAGGGAAACTAGCGGCGACTACAATGAGCAGTTCTTC
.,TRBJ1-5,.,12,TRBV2,CASSGQVQPQHF,TGTGCCAGCAGTGGACAGGTTCAGCCCCAGCATTTT
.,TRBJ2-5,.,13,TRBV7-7,CASSLGRQETQYF,TGTGCCAGCAGCTTGGGACGGCAAGAGACCCAGTACTTC
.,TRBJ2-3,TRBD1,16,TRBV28,CASSPPGRGLTDTQYF,TGTGCCAGCAGTCCCCCAGGTAGGGGGCTGACAGATACGCAGTATTTT
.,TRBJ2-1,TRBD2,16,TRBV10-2,CASKGTSGSFGDEQFF,TGCGCCAGCAAAGGGACTAGCGGGAGCTTTGGCGATGAGCAGTTCTTC
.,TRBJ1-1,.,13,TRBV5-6,CASSPGQNTEAFF,TGTGCCAGCAGCCCGGGACAGAACACTGAAGCTTTCTTT
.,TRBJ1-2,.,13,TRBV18,CASSEPTNYGYTF,TGTGCCAGCTCAGAACCAACTAACTATGGCTACACCTTC
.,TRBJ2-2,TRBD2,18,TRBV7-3,CASSLVGLAGGDTGELFF,TGTGCCAGCAGCCTCGTGGGACTAGCGGGAGGTGATACCGGGGAGCTGTTTTTT
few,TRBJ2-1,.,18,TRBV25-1,CASSESYSQGNFDNEQFF,TGTGCCAGCAGTGAATCCTATTCCCAGGGTAACTTCGACAATGAGCAGTTCTTC
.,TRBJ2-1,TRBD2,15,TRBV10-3,CAIRTGLAGVGEQFF,TGTGCCATCAGAACGGGACTAGCGGGAGTTGGTGAGCAGTTCTTC
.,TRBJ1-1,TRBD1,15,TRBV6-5,CASTHDRGRNTEAFF,TGTGCCAGCACCCACGACAGGGGCCGGAACACTGAAGCTTTCTTT
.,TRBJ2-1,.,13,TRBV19,CASSRPQGHEQFF,TGTGCCAGTAGTAGGCCCCAGGGCCATGAGCAGTTCTTC
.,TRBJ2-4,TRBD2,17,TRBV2,CAVQSAGYFFDKNIQYF,TGTGCGGTACAGTCAGCGGGGTACTTCTTTGACAAAAACATTCAGTACTTC
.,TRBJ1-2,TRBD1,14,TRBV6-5,CASSRQGFNYGYTF,TGTGCCAGCAGCCGACAGGGGTTCAACTATGGCTACACCTTC
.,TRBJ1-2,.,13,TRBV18,CASSPDKSYGYTF,TGTGCCAGCTCACCTGACAAAAGTTATGGCTACACCTTC